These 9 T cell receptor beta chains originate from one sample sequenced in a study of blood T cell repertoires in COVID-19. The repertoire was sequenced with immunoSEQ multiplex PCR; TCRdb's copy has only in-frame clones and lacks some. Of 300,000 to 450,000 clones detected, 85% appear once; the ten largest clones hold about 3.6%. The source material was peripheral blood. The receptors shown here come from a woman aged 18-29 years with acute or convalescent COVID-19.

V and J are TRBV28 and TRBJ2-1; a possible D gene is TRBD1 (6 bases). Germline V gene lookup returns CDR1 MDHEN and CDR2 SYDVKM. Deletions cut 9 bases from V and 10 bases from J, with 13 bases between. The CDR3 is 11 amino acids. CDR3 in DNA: TGTGCCAGTAATATTGACAGGGAGCAGTTCTTC. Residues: CASNIDREQFF.

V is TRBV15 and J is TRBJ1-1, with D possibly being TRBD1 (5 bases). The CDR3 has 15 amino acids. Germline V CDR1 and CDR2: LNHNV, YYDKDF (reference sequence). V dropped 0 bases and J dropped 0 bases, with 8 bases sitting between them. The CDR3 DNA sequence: TGTGCCACCAGCAGAGACCAGGGCCTGAACACTGAAGCTTTCTTT. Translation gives CATSRDQGLNTEAFF.

Here the CDR3 reads CASSLITGSGINEQFF. The CDR3 bases are TGCGCCAGCAGCCTGATAACGGGCAGCGGGATAAATGAGCAGTTCTTC. V is TRBV5-1 and J is TRBJ2-1, with 7 bases lining up with TRBD2. The V and J ends lost 4 bases and 7 bases, in that order; junction bases with no gene match: 14. The germline V gene has CDR1 SGHRS and CDR2 YFSETQ. The CDR3 is made up of 16 amino acids.

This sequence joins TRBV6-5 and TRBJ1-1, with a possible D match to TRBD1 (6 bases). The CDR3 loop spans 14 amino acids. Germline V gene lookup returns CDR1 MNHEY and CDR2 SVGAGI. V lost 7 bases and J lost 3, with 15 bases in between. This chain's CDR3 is CASIEGGLDTEAFF. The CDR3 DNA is TGTGCCAGCATCGAAGGGGGTCTCGACACTGAAGCTTTCTTT.

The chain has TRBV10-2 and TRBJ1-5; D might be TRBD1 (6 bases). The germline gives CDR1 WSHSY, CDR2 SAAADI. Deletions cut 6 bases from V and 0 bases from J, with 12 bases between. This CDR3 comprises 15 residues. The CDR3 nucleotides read TGCGCCAGCAGCAGGGGAGTTGATAGCAATCAGCCCCAGCATTTT. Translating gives CASSRGVDSNQPQHF.

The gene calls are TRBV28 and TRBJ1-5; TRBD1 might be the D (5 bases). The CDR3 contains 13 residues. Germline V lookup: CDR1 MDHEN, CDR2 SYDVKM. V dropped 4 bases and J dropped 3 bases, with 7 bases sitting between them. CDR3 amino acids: CASSSQVNQPQHF. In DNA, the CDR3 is TGTGCCAGCAGTTCACAGGTCAATCAGCCCCAGCATTTT. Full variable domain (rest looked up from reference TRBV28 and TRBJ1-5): DVKVTQSSRYLVKRTGEKVFLECVQDMDHENMFWYRQDPGLGLRLIYFSYDVKMKEKGDIPEGYSVSREKKERFSLILESASTNQTSMYLCASSSQVNQPQHFGDGTRLSIL.

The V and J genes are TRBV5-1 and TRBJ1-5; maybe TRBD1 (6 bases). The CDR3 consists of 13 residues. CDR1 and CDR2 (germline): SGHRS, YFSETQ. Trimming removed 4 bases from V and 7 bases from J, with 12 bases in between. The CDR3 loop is CASSPQGEQPQHF. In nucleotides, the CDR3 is TGCGCCAGCAGCCCACAGGGTGAACAGCCCCAGCATTTT.

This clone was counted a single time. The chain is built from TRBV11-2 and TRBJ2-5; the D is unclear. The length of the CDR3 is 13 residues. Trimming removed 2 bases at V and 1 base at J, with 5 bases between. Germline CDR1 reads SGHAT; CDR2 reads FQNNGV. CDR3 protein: CASSLTVQETQYF. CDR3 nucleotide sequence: TGTGCCAGCAGCTTAACAGTCCAAGAGACCCAGTACTTC.

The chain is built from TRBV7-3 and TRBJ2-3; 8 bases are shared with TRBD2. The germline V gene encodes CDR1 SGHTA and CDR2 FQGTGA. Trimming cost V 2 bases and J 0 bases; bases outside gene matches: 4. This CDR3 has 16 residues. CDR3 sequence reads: CASSLQPGGSTDTQYF. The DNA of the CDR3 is TGTGCCAGCAGCTTACAGCCGGGAGGGAGCACAGATACGCAGTATTTT.